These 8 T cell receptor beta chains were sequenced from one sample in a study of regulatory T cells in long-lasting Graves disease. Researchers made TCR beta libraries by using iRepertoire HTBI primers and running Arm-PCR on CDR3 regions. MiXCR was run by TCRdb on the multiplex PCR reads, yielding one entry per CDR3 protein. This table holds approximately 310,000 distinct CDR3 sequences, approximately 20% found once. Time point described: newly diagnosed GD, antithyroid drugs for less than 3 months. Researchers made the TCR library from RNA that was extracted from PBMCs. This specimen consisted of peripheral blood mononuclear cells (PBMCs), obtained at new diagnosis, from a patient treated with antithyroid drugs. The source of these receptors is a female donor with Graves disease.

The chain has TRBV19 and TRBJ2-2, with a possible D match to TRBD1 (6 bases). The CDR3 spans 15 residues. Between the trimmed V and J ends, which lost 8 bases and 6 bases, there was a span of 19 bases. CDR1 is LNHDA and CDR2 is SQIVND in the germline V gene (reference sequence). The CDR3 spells CASGSRDTLSGELFF. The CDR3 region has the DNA TGTGCCAGTGGTTCTCGGGACACCCTCTCCGGGGAGCTGTTTTTT.

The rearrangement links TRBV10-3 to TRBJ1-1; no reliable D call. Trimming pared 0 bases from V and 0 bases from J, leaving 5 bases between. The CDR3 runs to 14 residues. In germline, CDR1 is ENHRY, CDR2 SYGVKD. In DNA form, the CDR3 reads TGTGCCATCAGTGAGTCGACGGTGAACACTGAAGCTTTCTTT. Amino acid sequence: CAISESTVNTEAFF.

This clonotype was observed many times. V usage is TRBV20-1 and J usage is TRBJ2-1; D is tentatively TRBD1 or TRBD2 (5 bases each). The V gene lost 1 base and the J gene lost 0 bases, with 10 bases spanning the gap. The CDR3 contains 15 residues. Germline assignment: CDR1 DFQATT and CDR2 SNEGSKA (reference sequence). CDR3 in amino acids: CSARGWDLSYNEQFF. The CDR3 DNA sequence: TGCAGTGCTAGAGGATGGGACCTCTCCTACAATGAGCAGTTCTTC.

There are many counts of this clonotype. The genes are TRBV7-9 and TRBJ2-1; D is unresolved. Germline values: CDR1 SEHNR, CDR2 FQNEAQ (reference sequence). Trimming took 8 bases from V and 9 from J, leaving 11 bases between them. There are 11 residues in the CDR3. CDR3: CASEQRSEQFF. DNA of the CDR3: TGTGCCAGCGAGCAGCGCAGTGAGCAGTTCTTC. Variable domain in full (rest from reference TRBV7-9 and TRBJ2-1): DTGVSQNPRHKITKRGQNVTFRCDPISEHNRLYWYRQTLGQGPEFLTYFQNEAQLEKSRLLSDRFSAERPKGSFSTLEIQRTEQGDSAMYLCASEQRSEQFFGPGTRLTVL.

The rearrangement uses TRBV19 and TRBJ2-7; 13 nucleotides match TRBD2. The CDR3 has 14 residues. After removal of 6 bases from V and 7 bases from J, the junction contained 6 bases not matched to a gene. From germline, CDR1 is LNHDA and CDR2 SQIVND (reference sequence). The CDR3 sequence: CASSILAGGGEQYF. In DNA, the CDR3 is TGTGCCAGTAGCATACTAGCGGGAGGGGGGGAGCAGTACTTC. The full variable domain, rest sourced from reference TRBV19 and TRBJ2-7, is DGGITQSPKYLFRKEGQNVTLSCEQNLNHDAMYWYRQDPGQGLRLIYYSQIVNDFQKGDIAEGYSVSREKKESFPLTVTSAQKNPTAFYLCASSILAGGGEQYFGPGTRLTVT.

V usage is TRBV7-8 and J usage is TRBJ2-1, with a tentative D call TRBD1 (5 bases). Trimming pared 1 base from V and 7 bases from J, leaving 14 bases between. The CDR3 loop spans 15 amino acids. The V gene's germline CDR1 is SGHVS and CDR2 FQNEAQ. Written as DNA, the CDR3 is TGTGCCAGCAGCTTAGGGGCAGGGAATAGGAATGAGCAGTTCTTC. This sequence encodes CASSLGAGNRNEQFF.

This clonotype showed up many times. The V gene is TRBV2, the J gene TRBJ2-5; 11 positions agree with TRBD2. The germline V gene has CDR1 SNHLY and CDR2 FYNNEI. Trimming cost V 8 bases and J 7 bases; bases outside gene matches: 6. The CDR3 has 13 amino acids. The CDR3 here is CASVFSGRGTQYF. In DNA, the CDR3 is TGTGCCAGCGTCTTTAGCGGGAGGGGGACCCAGTACTTC.

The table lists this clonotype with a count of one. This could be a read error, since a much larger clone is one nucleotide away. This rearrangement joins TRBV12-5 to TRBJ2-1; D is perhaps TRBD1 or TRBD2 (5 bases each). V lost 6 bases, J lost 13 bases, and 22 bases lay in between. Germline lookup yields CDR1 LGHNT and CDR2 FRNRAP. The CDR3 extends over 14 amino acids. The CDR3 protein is CASGSGRNQETQFF. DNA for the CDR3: TGTGCTAGTGGGTCGGGACGGAACCAAGAGACCCAGTTCTTC.